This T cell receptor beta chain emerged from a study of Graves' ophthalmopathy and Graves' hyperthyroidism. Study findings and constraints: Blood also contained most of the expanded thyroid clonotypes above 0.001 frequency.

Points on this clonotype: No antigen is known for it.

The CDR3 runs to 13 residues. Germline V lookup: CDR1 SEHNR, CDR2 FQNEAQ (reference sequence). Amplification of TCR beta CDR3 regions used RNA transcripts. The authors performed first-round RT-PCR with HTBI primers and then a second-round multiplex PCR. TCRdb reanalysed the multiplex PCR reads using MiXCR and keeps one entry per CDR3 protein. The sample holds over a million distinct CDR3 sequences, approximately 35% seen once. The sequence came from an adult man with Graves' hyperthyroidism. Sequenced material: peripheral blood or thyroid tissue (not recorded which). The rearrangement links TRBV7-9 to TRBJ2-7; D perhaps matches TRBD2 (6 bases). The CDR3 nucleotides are TGTGCAGAGAGGGACTCGGATACCTACGAGCAGTACTTC. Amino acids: CAERDSDTYEQYF.